One TCR beta chain is described in this entry. Its antigen is unidentified. This specimen belongs to a study of blood T cells in healthy people across ages. Trimming removed 0 bases from V and 7 bases from J, with 18 bases in between. Germline CDR1 reads MGHRA; CDR2 reads YSYEKL. CDR3 size: 17 residues. Alongside a J-beta primer mix, a sample-barcoded 5' primer served in a second PCR lasting about 6 to 11 cycles. Each CDR3 protein gets one entry after TCRdb re-called the 5' RACE reads with MiXCR. The sample includes over 700,000 distinct CDR3 sequences, 53% seen only once; the top ten take roughly two fifths. Total RNA extracted from each sample amounted to at least 6 micrograms. The study, taken as a whole, reports: Diversity was estimated from one million T cells, and these estimates were considered underestimates. There was a strong correlation between TCR beta diversity and naive T cell percentage.

The gene calls are TRBV4-1 and TRBJ2-2; D is possibly TRBD2 (6 bases). The sequencing sample was made of blood. The clonotype originates from a man of 80 years or more in good health. The DNA for the CDR3 is TGCGCCAGCAGCCAAGATACGGGACTGTGGCGGGGCGGGGAGCTGTTTTTT. This translates into CASSQDTGLWRGGELFF.